A selection of T cell receptor beta chains follows, all from one sample in a study of blood T cell repertoires in COVID-19. Data came from immunoSEQ multiplex PCR; TCRdb stores just in-frame clones and leaves some out. This table has some 70,000 clones, 83% appearing once. Sequencing was performed on peripheral blood. The receptors stem from a man older than 75 with acute or convalescent COVID-19. The CDR3 runs from the conserved cysteine through the conserved F or W. Each record gives: J gene, V gene, clone size, CDR3 protein. Size values are once, few and many counts, or a class for expanded clones, and some rows have none.

>TRBJ1-4|TRBV5-1|.
CASRRVPGTGPEELFF
>TRBJ2-2|TRBV2|.
CASTFLAGAGELFF
>TRBJ1-4|TRBV28|.
CASTTGGATNEKLFF
>TRBJ2-5|TRBV7-7|.
CASSSTGGGETQYF
>TRBJ1-4|TRBV28|.
CASSTREGAQEKLFF
>TRBJ1-5|TRBV6-2/TRBV6-3|.
CASSYAGETEPQHF
>TRBJ2-1|TRBV7-9|.
CASSLGDNEQFF
>TRBJ1-5|TRBV28|.
CASSPPRGGVGNQPQHF
>TRBJ1-5|TRBV24-1|.
CATSDRLGNQPQHF
>TRBJ2-1|TRBV9|.
CASSGRTGGFYNEQFF
>TRBJ1-1|TRBV7-2|.
CASRGGLQNTEAFF
>TRBJ1-5|TRBV7-8|.
CASSLASTGGDQPQHF
>TRBJ2-4|TRBV19|.
CASGNGTGILLAKNIQYF
>TRBJ1-2|TRBV29-1|.
CSVEVLTGGYTF
>TRBJ1-2|TRBV5-1|.
CASSLESGSLYGYTF
>TRBJ2-5|TRBV5-4|.
CASSSTSETQYF
>TRBJ1-3|TRBV19|.
CASSGGQPISGNTIYF
>TRBJ1-1|TRBV3-1/TRBV3-2|.
CASSQVSNTEAFF
>TRBJ1-6|TRBV18|.
CASSIGTADNSPLHF
>TRBJ1-1|TRBV28|.
CASTTGGTEAFF
>TRBJ1-2|TRBV28|.
CASSSGQGLNYGYTF
>TRBJ1-6|TRBV27|.
CASWRGGPNSPLHF
>TRBJ1-5|TRBV19|.
CASSILRINQPQHF
>TRBJ1-1|TRBV6-5|.
CASSPSLGRSTEAFF
>TRBJ2-6|TRBV29-1|.
CSFWASGANVLTF
>TRBJ1-3|TRBV2|.
CASSVQGGLSGNTIYF
>TRBJ1-5|TRBV6-2/TRBV6-3|.
CASSYMQDQPQHF
>TRBJ1-1|TRBV27|.
CASSQQGTRAEAFF
>TRBJ2-5|TRBV7-2|.
CASSFGLAGGVKETQYF
>TRBJ2-5|TRBV18|.
CASSPPTVQETQYF
>TRBJ2-7|TRBV6-5|.
CASNGDRSSYEQYF
>TRBJ1-2|TRBV19|.
CASRIDRGYSNYGYTF
>TRBJ1-1|TRBV28|.
CASSKSGNLNTEAFF
>TRBJ1-1|TRBV6-4|.
CASSDSTGTEAFF
>TRBJ2-7|TRBV13|once
CASSTSGGAYEQYF
>TRBJ2-7|TRBV6-5|.
CASRQDGYSSYEQYF
>TRBJ2-7|TRBV5-1|once
CASSWNGQGYEQYF
>TRBJ1-2|TRBV19|once
CASSNNQGAYGYTF
>TRBJ1-4|TRBV5-1|few
CASSLASQVEKLFF
>TRBJ1-3|TRBV28|.
CASRLGQGEGNTIYF
>TRBJ2-3|TRBV19|few
CASNQGRVADTQYF
>TRBJ1-2|TRBV6-5|.
CASRTRGQYIYTF
>TRBJ1-1|TRBV4-1|once
CASSQVIRARGAAFF
>TRBJ1-4|TRBV4-3|.
CASSQDIGEANEKLFF